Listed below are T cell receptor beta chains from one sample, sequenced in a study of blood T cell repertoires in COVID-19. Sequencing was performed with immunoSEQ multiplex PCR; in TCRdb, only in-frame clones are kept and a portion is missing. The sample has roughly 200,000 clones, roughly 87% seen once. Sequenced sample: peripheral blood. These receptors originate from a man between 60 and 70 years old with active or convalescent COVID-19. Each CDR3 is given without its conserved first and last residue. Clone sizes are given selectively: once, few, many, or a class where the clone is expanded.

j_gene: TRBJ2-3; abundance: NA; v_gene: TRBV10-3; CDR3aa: ALSETSGGAGSSDTQY
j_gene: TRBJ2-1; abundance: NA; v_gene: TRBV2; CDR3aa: ASSDRGNEQF
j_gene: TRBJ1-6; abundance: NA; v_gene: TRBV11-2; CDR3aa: ASRAGYNSPLH
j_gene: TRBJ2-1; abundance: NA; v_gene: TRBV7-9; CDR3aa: ASSLGLAVAEQF
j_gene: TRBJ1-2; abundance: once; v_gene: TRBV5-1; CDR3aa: ASSLGQANYGYT
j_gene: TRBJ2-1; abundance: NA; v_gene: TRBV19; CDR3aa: ATRLAGAEIYNEQF
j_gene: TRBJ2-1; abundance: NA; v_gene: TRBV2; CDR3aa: ASRRYELAGGRNEQF
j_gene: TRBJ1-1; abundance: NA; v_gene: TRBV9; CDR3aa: ASSVVTAAEAF
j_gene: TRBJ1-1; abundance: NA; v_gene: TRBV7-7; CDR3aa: ASSLRTGEDTEAF
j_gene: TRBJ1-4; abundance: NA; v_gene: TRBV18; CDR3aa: ASSPQGMTNEKLF
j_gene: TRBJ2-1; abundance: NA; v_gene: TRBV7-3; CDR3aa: ASSLMGQGDGEQF
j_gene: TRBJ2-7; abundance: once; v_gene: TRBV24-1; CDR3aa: ATSDFPPTPTYEQY
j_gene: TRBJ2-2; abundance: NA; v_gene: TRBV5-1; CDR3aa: ASSLIANTGELF
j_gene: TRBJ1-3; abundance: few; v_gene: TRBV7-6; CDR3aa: ASSTYPQGPGNTIY
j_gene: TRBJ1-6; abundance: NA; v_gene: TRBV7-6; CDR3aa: ASSLVPGTDNSPLH
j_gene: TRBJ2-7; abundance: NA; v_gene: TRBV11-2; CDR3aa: ASRKDIYEQY
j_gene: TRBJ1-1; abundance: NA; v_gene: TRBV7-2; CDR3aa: ASSSDRWNTEAF
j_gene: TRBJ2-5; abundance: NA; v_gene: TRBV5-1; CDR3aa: ASSPRSQGETQY
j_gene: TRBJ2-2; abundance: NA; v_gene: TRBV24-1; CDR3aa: ATGTGNTGELF
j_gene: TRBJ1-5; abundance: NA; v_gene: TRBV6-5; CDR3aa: ASSLTGTNQPQH
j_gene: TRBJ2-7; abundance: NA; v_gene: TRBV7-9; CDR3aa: ASSHLTGPWSYEQY
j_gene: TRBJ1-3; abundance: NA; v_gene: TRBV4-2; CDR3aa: ASSQGRQGYTIY
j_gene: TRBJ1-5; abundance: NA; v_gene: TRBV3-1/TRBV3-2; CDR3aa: ASSQGGGTQPQH
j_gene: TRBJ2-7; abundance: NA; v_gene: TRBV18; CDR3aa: ASSHPDRDKSYEQY
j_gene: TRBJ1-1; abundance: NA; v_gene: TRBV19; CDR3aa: ASSIMDRGSEAF
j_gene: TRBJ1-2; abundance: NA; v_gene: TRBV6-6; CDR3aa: ASSKGQGAYYGYT
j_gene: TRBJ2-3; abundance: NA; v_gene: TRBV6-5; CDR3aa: ASRKQGSDTQY
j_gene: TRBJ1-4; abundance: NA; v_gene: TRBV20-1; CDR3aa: SSGGGGKLF
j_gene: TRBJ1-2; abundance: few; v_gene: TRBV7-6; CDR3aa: ASSLRAGDSRGYT
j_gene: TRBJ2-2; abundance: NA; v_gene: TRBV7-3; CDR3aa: ASRQMTGNTGELF
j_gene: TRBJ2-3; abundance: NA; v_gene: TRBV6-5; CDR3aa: ASSSAGTVRTDTQY
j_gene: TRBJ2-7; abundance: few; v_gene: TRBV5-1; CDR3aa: ASSSSSYEQY
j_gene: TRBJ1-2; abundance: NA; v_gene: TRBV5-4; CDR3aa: ASSSQMGQNYGYT
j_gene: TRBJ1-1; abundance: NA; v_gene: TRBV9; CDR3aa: ASSEGHDTEAF
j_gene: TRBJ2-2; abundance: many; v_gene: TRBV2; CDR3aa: ASTPLTTNTGELF
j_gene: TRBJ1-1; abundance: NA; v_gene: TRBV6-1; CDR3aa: ASSEARQVEAF
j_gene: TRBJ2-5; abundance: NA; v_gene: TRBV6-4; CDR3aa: ASSRTSGGGLETQY
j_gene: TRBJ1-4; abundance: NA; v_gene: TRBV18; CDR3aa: ASSPVRDEKLF
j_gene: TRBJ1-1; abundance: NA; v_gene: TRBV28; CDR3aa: ASSGDKNTEAF
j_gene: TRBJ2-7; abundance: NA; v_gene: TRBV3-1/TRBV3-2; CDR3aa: ASSQRIGLAYEQY
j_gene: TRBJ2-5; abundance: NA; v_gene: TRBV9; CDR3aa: ASSQMGGQETQY
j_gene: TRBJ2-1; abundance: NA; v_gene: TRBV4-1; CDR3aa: ASSQAQKDEQF
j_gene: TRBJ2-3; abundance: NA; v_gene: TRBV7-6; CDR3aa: ASSLGLQGARGTDTQY
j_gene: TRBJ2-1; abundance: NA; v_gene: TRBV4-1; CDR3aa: ASSLRLAEVNEQF
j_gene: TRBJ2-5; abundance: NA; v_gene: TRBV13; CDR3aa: ASSYGQFAETQY
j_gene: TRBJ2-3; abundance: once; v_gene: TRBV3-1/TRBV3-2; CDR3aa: ASSQAYTDTQY